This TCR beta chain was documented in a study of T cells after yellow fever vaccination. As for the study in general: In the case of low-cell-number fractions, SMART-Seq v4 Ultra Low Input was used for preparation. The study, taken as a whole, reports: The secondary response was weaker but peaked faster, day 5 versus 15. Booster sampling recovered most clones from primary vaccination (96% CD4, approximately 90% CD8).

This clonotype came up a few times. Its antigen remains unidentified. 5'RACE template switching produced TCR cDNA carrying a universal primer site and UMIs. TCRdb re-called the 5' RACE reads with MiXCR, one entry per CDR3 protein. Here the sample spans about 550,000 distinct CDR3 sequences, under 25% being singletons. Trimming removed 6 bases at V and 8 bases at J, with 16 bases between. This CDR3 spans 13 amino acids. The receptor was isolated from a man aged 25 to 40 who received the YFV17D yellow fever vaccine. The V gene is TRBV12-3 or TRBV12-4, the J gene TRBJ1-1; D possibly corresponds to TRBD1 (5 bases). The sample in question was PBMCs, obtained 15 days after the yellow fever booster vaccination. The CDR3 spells CASSPGGRWEAFF. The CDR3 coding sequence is TGTGCCAGCAGCCCCGGGGGGAGGTGGGAAGCTTTCTTT.